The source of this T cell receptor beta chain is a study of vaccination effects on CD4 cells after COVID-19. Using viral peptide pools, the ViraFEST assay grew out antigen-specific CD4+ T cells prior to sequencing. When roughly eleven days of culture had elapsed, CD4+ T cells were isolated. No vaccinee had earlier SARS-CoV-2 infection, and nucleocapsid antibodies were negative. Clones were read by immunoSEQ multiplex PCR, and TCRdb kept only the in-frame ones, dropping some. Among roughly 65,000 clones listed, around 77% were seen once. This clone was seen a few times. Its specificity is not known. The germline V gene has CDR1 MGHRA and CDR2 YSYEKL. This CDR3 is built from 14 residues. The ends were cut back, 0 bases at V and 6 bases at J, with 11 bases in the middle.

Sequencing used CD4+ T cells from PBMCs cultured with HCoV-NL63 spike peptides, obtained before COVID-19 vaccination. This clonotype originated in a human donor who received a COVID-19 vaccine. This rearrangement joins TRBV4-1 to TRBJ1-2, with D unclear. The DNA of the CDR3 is TGCGCCAGCAGCCAAGAAGCAGAAACACATGGCTACACCTTC. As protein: CASSQEAETHGYTF.